A single sample is the source of the 3 T cell receptor beta chains below, sequenced in a study of CD8 T cells in ankylosing spondylitis. TCRdb reprocessed the 5' RACE reads with MiXCR, giving one entry per CDR3 protein. The table has approximately 100,000 distinct CDR3 sequences, about 24% seen once. Sequenced material: synovial fluid, either unsorted or a sorted T cell fraction (not recorded which). All receptors derive from a male donor with ankylosing spondylitis.

The sample holds many counts of this clonotype. The chain links TRBV12-3 or TRBV12-4 to TRBJ2-1, with 7 bases lining up with TRBD2. The CDR3 length is 16 residues. With V trimmed by 6 bases and J by 6 bases, 14 bases remained unmatched. The CDR3 DNA is TGTGCCAGCAGCCCCTCTAGCGGCCTCAGCGCCAATGAGCAGTTCTTC. This encodes CASSPSSGLSANEQFF.

This clonotype came up a few times. The chain uses TRBV4-1 and TRBJ2-3; no firm D call. This CDR3 has 14 amino acids. The V end was cut by 3 bases, the J end by 2 bases, with 9 bases between. The germline V gene has CDR1 MGHRA and CDR2 YSYEKL. CDR3 residues: CASSQGPFTDTQYF. The DNA of the CDR3 is TGCGCCAGCAGCCAGGGCCCGTTCACAGATACGCAGTATTTT.

This clonotype has at least ten counts. The chain employs TRBV5-1 and TRBJ1-4; TRBD1 might be the D (6 bases). CDR1 SGHRS and CDR2 YFSETQ come from the germline V gene. Trimming removed 4 bases from V and 2 bases from J, with 12 bases in between. This CDR3 spans 15 amino acids. CDR3 protein: CASSGTGTTNEKLFF. Here the CDR3 DNA reads TGCGCCAGCAGCGGAACAGGGACCACTAATGAAAAACTGTTTTTT.